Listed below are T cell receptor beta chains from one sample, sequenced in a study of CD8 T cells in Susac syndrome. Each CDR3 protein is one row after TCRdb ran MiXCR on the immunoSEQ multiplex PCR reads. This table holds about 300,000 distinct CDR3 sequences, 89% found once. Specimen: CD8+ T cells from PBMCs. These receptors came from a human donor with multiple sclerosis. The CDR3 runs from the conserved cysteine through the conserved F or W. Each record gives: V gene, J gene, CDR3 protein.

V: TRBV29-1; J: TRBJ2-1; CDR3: CSVTPGLAGMGEQFF
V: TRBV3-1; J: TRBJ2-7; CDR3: CASSPFQQGGVEEQYF
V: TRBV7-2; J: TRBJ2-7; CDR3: CASSTAAYEQYF
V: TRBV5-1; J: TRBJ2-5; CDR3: CASSWDTEETQYF
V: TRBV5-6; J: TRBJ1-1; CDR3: CASRRRDTNTEAFF
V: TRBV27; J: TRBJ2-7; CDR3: CASSFSSGSYEQYF
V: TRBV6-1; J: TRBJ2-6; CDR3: CASSEAYRGAGGANVLTF
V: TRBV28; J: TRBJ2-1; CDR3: CASTMGRGAYNEQFF
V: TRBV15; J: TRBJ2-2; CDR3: CATSSVQGPGELFF
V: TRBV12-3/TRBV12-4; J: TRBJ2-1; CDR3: CASSPRLAGGPHEQFF
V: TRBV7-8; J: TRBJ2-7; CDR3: CASSFSTGTGSYEQYF
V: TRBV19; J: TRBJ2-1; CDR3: CASSISSRTSGMPQFF
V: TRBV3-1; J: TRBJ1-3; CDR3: CASSQGSSGNTIYF
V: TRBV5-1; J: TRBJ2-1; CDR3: CASSPGTQQFF
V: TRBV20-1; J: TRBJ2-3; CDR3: CSARDHSRATQYF
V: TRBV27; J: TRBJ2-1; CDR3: CASRKTVYNEQFF
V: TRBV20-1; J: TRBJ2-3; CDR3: CSARDLSGRASTDTQYF
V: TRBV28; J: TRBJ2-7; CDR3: CASSLTGTGAEQYF
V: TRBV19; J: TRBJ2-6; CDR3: CASSLDGYSGANVLTF
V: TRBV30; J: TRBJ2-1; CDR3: CAWRPGTEQFF
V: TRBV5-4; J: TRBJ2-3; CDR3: CASSRGGGADTQYF
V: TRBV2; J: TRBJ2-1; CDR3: CASRKTVKTNNEQFF